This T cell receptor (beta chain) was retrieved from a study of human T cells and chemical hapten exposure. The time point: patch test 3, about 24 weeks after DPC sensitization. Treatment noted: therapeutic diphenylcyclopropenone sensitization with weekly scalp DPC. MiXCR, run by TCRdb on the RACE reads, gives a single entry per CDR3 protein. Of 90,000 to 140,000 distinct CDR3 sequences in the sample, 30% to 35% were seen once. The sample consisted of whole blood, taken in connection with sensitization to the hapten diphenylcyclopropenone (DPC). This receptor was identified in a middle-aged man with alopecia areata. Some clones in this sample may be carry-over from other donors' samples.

CDR3 in amino acids: CASSKGLAGESAKNIQYF. CDR3 in DNA: TGTGCCAGCAGCAAAGGACTAGCGGGAGAGTCGGCCAAAAACATTCAGTACTTC. This chain uses TRBV21-1 with TRBJ2-4; the table's D gene call, TRBD2, was not cross checked with the DNA. TRBV21-1 represents a pseudogene. This CDR3 comprises 18 residues.